This T cell receptor beta chain was found in a study of Graves' ophthalmopathy and Graves' hyperthyroidism. The authors amplified TCR beta CDR3 regions from RNA transcripts. An initial RT-PCR round employing HTBI primers preceded a second-round multiplex PCR. TCRdb reprocessed the multiplex PCR reads with MiXCR, giving one entry per CDR3 protein. The repertoire includes 150,000 or so distinct CDR3 sequences, approximately 38% of them detected once, and 4.5% to 6% sits in the top ten. CDR1 MNHEY and CDR2 SVGEGT come from the germline V gene. The CDR3 is 14 residues long. Losses at the gene ends were 10 bases for V and 2 bases for J; bases not matched to a gene: 11.

This sequence originates from a woman in her 40s with Graves' ophthalmopathy. The sequencing sample was made of peripheral blood. The V call is TRBV6-2 or TRBV6-3, the J call TRBJ2-7; 7 positions match TRBD2. CDR3 DNA: TGTGCCATCTCCAGAGCAGCGGGAACCTACGAGCAGTACTTC. It specifies CAISRAAGTYEQYF.